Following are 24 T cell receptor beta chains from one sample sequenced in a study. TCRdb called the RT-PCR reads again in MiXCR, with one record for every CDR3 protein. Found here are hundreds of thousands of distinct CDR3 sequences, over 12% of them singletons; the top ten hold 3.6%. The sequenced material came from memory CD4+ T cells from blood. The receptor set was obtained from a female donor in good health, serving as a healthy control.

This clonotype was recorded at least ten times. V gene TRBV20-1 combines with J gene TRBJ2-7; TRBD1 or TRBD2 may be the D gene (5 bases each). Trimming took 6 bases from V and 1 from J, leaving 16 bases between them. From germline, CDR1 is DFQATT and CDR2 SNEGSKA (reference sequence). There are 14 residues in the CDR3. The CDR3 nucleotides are TGCAGTGCGCCAGATGGGGGAAGGTCCTACGAGCAGTACTTC. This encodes CSAPDGGRSYEQYF.

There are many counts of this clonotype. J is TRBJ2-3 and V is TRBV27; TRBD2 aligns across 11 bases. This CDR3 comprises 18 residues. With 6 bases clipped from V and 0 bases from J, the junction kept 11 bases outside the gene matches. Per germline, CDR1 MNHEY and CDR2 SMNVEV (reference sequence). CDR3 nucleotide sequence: TGTGCCAGCAGCCATTACCCGGGACTAGCGGCTAGCACAGATACGCAGTATTTT. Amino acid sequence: CASSHYPGLAASTDTQYF.

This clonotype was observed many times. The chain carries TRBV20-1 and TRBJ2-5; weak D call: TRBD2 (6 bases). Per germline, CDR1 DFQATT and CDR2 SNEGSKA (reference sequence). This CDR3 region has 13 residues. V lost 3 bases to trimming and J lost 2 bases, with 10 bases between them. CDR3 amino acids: CSASWLAQETQYF. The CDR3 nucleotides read TGCAGTGCTAGTTGGCTAGCGCAAGAGACCCAGTACTTC.

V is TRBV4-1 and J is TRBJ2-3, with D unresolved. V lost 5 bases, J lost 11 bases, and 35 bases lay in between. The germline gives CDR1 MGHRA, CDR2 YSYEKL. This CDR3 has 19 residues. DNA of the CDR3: TGCGCCAGCAGCAGGGCCGGTGGCCCAAGTTCGAGCTCCTACAATGAGCAGTATTTT. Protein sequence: CASSRAGGPSSSSYNEQYF.

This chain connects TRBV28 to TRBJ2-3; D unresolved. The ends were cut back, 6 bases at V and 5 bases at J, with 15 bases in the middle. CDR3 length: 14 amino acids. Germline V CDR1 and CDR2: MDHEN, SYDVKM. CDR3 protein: CASRDASQLDTQYF. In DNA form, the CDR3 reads TGTGCCAGCAGGGATGCAAGCCAGTTAGATACGCAGTATTTT.

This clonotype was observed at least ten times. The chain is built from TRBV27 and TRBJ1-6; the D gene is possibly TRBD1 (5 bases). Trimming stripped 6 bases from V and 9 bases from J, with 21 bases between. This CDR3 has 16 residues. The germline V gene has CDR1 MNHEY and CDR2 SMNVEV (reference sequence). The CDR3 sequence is CASSLTGTTASSPLHF. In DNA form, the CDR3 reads TGTGCCAGCAGCTTAACCGGGACTACAGCTTCTTCACCCCTCCACTTT.

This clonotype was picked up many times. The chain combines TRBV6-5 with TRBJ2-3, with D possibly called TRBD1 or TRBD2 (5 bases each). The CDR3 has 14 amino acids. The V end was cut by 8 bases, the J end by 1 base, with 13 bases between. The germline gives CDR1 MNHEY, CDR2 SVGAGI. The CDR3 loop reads CASRGARGTDTQYF. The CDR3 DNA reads TGTGCCAGCCGAGGGGCGAGGGGCACAGATACGCAGTATTTT.

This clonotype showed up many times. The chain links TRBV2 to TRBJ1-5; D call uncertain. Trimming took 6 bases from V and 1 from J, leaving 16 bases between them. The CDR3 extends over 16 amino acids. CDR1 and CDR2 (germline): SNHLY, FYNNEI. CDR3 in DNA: TGTGCCAGCAGGGTATCGGATCCGGCGAGCAATCAGCCCCAGCATTTT. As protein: CASRVSDPASNQPQHF.

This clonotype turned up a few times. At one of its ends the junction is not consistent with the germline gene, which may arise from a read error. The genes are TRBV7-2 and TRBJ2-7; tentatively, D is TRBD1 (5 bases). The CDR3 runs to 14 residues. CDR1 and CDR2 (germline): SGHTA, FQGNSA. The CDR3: CASTLAGNVYEQYF. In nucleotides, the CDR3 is TGTGCCAGCACCTTAGCAGGGAATGTATACGAGCAGTACTTC.

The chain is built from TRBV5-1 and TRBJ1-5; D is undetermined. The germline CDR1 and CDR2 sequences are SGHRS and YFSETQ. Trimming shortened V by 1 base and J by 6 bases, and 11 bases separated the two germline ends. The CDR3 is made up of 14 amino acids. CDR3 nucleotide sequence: TGCGCCAGCAGCTTGTATAAGGAAGGTCAGCCCCAGCATTTT. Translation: CASSLYKEGQPQHF.

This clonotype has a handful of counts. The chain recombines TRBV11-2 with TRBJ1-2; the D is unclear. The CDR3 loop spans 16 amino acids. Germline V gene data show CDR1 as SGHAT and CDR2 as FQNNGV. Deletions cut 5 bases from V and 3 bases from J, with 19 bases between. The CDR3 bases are TGTGCCAGCAGCCCCTCCCCTAGTTCGAGGGACTATGGCTACACCTTC. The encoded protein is CASSPSPSSRDYGYTF.

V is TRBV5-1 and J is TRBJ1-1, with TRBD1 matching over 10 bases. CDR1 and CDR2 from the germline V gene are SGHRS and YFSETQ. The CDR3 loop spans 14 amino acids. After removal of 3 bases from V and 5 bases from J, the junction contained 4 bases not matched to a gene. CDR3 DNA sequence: TGCGCCAGCAGCTCCGACAGGGGGCATACTGAAGCTTTCTTT. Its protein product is CASSSDRGHTEAFF.

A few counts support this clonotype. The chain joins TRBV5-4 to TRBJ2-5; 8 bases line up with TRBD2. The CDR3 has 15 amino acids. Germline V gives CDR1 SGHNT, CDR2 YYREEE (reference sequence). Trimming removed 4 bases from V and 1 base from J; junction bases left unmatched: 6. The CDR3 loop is CASSRSGGAQETQYF. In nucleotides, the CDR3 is TGTGCCAGCAGCCGGAGCGGGGGAGCCCAAGAGACCCAGTACTTC.

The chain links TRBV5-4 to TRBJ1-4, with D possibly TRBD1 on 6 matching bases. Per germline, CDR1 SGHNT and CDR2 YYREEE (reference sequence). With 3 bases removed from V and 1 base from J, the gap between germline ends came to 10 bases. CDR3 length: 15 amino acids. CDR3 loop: CASSWEGGTNEKLFF. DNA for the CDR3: TGTGCCAGCAGCTGGGAAGGGGGAACTAATGAAAAACTGTTTTTT.

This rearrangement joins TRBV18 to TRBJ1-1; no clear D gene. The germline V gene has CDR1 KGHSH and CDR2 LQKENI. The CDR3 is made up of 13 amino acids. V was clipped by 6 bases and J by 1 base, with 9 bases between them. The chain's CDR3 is CASSRNANTEAFF. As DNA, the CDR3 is TGTGCCAGCTCTAGGAATGCGAACACTGAAGCTTTCTTT.

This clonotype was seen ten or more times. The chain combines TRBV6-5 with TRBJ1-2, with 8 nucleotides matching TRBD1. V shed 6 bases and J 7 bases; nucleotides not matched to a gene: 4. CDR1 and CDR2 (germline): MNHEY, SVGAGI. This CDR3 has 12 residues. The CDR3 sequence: CASSLDRVGYTF. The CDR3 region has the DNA TGTGCCAGCAGCCTGGACAGGGTTGGCTACACCTTC.

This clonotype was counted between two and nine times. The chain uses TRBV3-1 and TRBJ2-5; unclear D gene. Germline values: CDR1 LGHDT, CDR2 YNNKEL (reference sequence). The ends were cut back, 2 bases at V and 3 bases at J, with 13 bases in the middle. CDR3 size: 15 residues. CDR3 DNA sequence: TGTGCCAGCAGCCAATTCGCCTCTGGGGAAGAGACCCAGTACTTC. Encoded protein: CASSQFASGEETQYF.

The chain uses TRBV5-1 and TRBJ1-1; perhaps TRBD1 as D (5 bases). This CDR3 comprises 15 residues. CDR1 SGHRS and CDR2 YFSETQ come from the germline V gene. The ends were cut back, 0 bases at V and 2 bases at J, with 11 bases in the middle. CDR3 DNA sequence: TGCGCCAGCAGCTTGGAGGGGCGAGACAACACTGAAGCTTTCTTT. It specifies CASSLEGRDNTEAFF. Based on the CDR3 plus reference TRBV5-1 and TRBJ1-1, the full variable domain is KAGVTQTPRYLIKTRGQQVTLSCSPISGHRSVSWYQQTPGQGLQFLFEYFSETQRNKGNFPGRFSGRQFSNSRSEMNVSTLELGDSALYLCASSLEGRDNTEAFFGQGTRLTVV.

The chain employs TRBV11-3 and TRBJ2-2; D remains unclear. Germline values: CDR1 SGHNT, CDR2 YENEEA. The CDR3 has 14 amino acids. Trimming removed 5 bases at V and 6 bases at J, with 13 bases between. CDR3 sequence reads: CASSPGEMAGELFF. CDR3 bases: TGTGCCAGCAGCCCCGGAGAGATGGCCGGGGAGCTGTTTTTT.

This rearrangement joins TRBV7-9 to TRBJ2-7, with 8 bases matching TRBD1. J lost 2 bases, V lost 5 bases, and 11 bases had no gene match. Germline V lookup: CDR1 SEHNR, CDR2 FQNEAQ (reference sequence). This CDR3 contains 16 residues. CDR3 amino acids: CASSPRQGSTAYEQYF. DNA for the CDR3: TGTGCCAGCAGCCCCAGACAGGGGTCGACCGCCTACGAGCAGTACTTC. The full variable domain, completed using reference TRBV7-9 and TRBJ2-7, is DTGVSQNPRHKITKRGQNVTFRCDPISEHNRLYWYRQTLGQGPEFLTYFQNEAQLEKSRLLSDRFSAERPKGSFSTLEIQRTEQGDSAMYLCASSPRQGSTAYEQYFGPGTRLTVT.

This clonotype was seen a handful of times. The CDR3, as DNA: TGCAGTGCCTCCGGGACTAGCGGGAGAGTCTGGGTCAATGAGCAGTTCTTC. Encoded protein: CSASGTSGRVWVNEQFF. J is TRBJ2-1 and V is TRBV20-1; 14 bases align to TRBD2. Germline V gene sequence: CDR1 DFQATT, CDR2 SNEGSKA (reference sequence). CDR3 size: 17 residues. Trimming cost V 6 bases and J 6 bases; bases outside gene matches: 13.

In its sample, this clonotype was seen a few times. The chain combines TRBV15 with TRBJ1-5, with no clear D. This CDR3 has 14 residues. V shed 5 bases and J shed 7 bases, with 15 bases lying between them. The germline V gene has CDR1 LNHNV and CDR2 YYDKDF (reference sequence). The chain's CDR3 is CATSGSRGKQPQHF. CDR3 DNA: TGTGCCACCAGCGGGAGCCGGGGTAAGCAGCCCCAGCATTTT.

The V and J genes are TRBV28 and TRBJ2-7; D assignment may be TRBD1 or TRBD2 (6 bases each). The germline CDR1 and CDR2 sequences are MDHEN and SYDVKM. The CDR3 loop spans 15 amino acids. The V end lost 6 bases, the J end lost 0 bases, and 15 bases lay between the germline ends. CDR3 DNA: TGTGCCAGCAGATGGGGGGCATCTTTCTCCTACGAGCAGTACTTC. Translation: CASRWGASFSYEQYF.

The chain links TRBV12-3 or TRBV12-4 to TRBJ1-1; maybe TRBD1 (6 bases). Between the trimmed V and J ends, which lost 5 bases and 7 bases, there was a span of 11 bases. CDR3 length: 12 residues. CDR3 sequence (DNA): TGTGCCAGCAGTAAGCGACAGGTTGAAGCTTTCTTT. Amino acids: CASSKRQVEAFF.